This TCR beta chain appears in the sequencing data of a study of chemoradiotherapy in HPV16-positive cancers. The V segment lost 1 base and the J segment 1 base; nucleotides outside the gene matches: 3. The CDR3 runs 16 residues. Germline CDR1 SGHRS, CDR2 YFSETQ. Assay used: immunoSEQ multiplex PCR; TCRdb lists only in-frame clones, some missing. The sample yields about 2,200 clones, roughly 69% seen once. This sample comprised tumor tissue, obtained from a patient who underwent chemoradiotherapy. The TCR originated in a human donor with HPV-associated anogenital cancer. The V call is TRBV5-1, the J call TRBJ2-1; 9 bases agree with TRBD2. The CDR3 sequence is CASSLTTSGSYNEQFF. In nucleotides, the CDR3 is TGCGCCAGCAGCTTGACGACTAGCGGATCCTACAATGAGCAGTTCTTC.